Listed below are T cell receptor beta chains from one sample, sequenced in a study of T-cell memory formation after mild COVID-19. TCRdb independently ran MiXCR on the 5' RACE reads; one entry per CDR3 protein. The table shows 400,000 or so distinct CDR3 sequences, with roughly 20% occurring only once. The sample taken for sequencing was PBMCs or a T cell subset sorted from them (not recorded which). These receptors came from an adult woman who had mild COVID-19 (a few samples of this study predate the infection). Cell type and time point are not known. Both conserved end residues are part of each CDR3. The order of the fields is J gene, D gene, clone size, V gene, CDR3 DNA, CDR3 protein. The D gene is left open where the match is weak. Some rows have no size entry. The others give once, few or many, or a class for an expanded clone.

>TRBJ1-2|-|few|TRBV20-1
TGCAGTGCTAGGCCTGCTAACTCAGGGGTGGGTGGCTACACCTTC
CSARPANSGVGGYTF
>TRBJ2-7|TRBD1|-|TRBV30
TGTGCCTGGAATCGGGAGGACAGGGGCGCATACGAGCAGTACTTC
CAWNREDRGAYEQYF
>TRBJ2-7|TRBD1|-|TRBV20-1
TGCAGTGCTAGAGAACAGGGGCGACCCGTGCAGTACTTC
CSAREQGRPVQYF
>TRBJ1-2|TRBD1|-|TRBV7-2
TGTGCCAGCAGCGACCGGACAGGGCGGGATGGCTACACCTTC
CASSDRTGRDGYTF
>TRBJ2-7|TRBD1|-|TRBV7-2
TGTGCCAGCAGCGAATCCGGGACAGGACGTAGGTACGAGCAGTACTTC
CASSESGTGRRYEQYF
>TRBJ1-1|-|many|TRBV4-2
TGTGCCAGCAGCTTCCGAATTCGGACCGGGCCCACTGAAGCTTTCTTT
CASSFRIRTGPTEAFF
>TRBJ2-5|TRBD2|-|TRBV20-1
TGCAGTGCCCCTGGGGAGGGCCAAGAGACCCAGTACTTC
CSAPGEGQETQYF
>TRBJ1-2|-|few|TRBV12-3/TRBV12-4
TGTGCCAGCACGCAGTCTAGACACCGCTATGGCTACACCTTC
CASTQSRHRYGYTF
>TRBJ2-7|-|medium-sized|TRBV12-3/TRBV12-4
TGTGCCAGCAGTCTTACAAGATACTACGAGCAGTACTTC
CASSLTRYYEQYF
>TRBJ2-1|TRBD2|-|TRBV5-1
TGCGCCAGCAGCTTGGGAGCGGGAGATCACAATGAGCAGTTCTTC
CASSLGAGDHNEQFF
>TRBJ2-3|TRBD2|-|TRBV18
TGTGCCAGCTGGAAGCCGGGACTAGCGGGAGGAGGCACAGATACGCAGTATTTT
CASWKPGLAGGGTDTQYF
>TRBJ2-5|TRBD2|few|TRBV12-3/TRBV12-4
TGTGCCAGCAGTGTAACGGGAGGGGCGGGGGAGACCCAGTACTTC
CASSVTGGAGETQYF
>TRBJ2-1|TRBD2|many|TRBV7-9
TGTGCCAGCAGCTGGGGACTAGCGGGAGACAATGAGCAGTTCTTC
CASSWGLAGDNEQFF
>TRBJ1-2|-|-|TRBV7-8
TGTGCCAGCAGCCCCGGGCTGGGATTCTATGGCTACACCTTC
CASSPGLGFYGYTF
>TRBJ2-5|TRBD2|few|TRBV30
TGTGCCTGGATCGTAGCCGGAGCGGGGGCCCAGTACTTC
CAWIVAGAGAQYF
>TRBJ2-1|-|few|TRBV12-3/TRBV12-4
TGTGCCAGCAGCCCCAGGGGGGGAGTTCTGGGGAATGAGCAGTTCTTC
CASSPRGGVLGNEQFF
>TRBJ2-5|TRBD2|-|TRBV7-2
TGTGCCAGCAGCTTAGCAGGGACTAGCGGAACCCTACGGTGGGAGACCCAGTACTTC
CASSLAGTSGTLRWETQYF
>TRBJ2-1|-|few|TRBV7-9
TGTGCCAGCAGCGAACTAGGCGATGAGCAGTTCTTC
CASSELGDEQFF
>TRBJ2-1|-|-|TRBV7-9
TGTGCCAGCAGCTTATCTCGGGGTAGTGAGCAGCTCTTC
CASSLSRGSEQLF
>TRBJ1-4|-|-|TRBV7-8
TGTGCCAGCAGCGCTGCGAAAGGCGAGGGAAAACTGTTTTTT
CASSAAKGEGKLFF
>TRBJ2-3|-|-|TRBV7-3
TGTGCCAGCAGCTTAACTTCCCCAGGACCTTCTAGCACAGATACGCAGTATTTT
CASSLTSPGPSSTDTQYF
>TRBJ2-7|-|few|TRBV4-1
TGCGCCAGCAGCCGGCAGGAAAACTCCTACGAGCAGTACTTC
CASSRQENSYEQYF
>TRBJ2-5|-|few|TRBV6-5
TGTGCCAGCAGTTACTGGGGTAGCGGTTACCAAGAGACCCAGTACTTC
CASSYWGSGYQETQYF
>TRBJ2-3|-|few|TRBV2
TGTGCCAGCAACGCCAAGCGGCGCACAGATACGCAGTATTTT
CASNAKRRTDTQYF
>TRBJ2-1|-|few|TRBV7-2
TGTGCCAGCAGCGCATCCGCTTTACAACAGTTCTTC
CASSASALQQFF
>TRBJ2-7|TRBD1|few|TRBV20-1
TGCAGTGCTAGAGACGGGACAGAGTACGAGCAGTACTTC
CSARDGTEYEQYF
>TRBJ2-7|TRBD2|many|TRBV7-2
TGTGCCAGCAGCTTGGGACTAGCGGTAACCGAGCAGTACTTC
CASSLGLAVTEQYF
>TRBJ2-7|-|many|TRBV11-3
TGTGCCAGCAGCCCCCAAGTAGCATCTAGGGCCGAGCAGTACTTC
CASSPQVASRAEQYF
>TRBJ2-7|-|-|TRBV5-1
TGCGCCAGCAGGAGGGGTGCCGACGAGCAGTACTTC
CASRRGADEQYF
>TRBJ1-2|-|-|TRBV5-1
TGCGCCAGCAGACCGGACAGTCAGTATGGCTACACCTTC
CASRPDSQYGYTF
>TRBJ2-3|-|-|TRBV11-2
TGTGCCAGCAGCCCCCGGGTGGGACCGGTAGATACGCAGTATTTT
CASSPRVGPVDTQYF
>TRBJ2-3|TRBD2|many|TRBV24-1
TGTGCCACCAGTGATAAGCGGGGGTGGGAAGATACGCAGTATTTT
CATSDKRGWEDTQYF
>TRBJ2-1|-|few|TRBV9
TGTGCCAGCAGCAACCCCAGCGGACTCTCCTACAATGAGCAGTTCTTC
CASSNPSGLSYNEQFF
>TRBJ1-5|-|-|TRBV5-1
TGCGCCAGCAGCGGGGGGGACAGCAATCAGCCCCAGCATTTT
CASSGGDSNQPQHF
>TRBJ2-7|TRBD1|-|TRBV28
TGTGCCAGCAGTCTACCGGGACAGGGTTTCTACGAGCAGTACTTC
CASSLPGQGFYEQYF
>TRBJ2-5|-|many|TRBV11-2
TGTGCCAGCAGCTTAGTAGCGGTCCAAGAGACCCAGTACTTC
CASSLVAVQETQYF
>TRBJ2-7|-|-|TRBV7-7
TGTGCCAGCAGCTTAGCACCGGGGGCGAACGAGCAGTACTTC
CASSLAPGANEQYF